Sequencing of this T cell receptor (beta chain) was carried out in a study of PD-1 blockade in classical Hodgkin lymphoma. Overall study results and limits: Repertoire difference causes, possibly disease activity or prior therapy, remain undefined. Newly diagnosed patients were reported to exhibit reduced baseline TCR diversity relative to healthy donors.

The time point: newly diagnosed, previously untreated cHL patient sample. PBMCs from patients with newly diagnosed, untreated classical Hodgkin lymphoma served as a comparison group for the relapsed/refractory trial patients. On this clone itself: Its antigen is currently unknown.

The repertoire was sequenced with immunoSEQ multiplex PCR; TCRdb's copy has only in-frame clones and lacks some. The sample carries roughly 29,000 clones, about nine tenths recorded once. With 5 bases removed from V and 3 bases from J, the gap between germline ends came to 13 bases. This CDR3 has 14 residues. Germline-derived CDR1 and CDR2 are SGHTA and FQGTGA. This sequence was found in a human donor with classical Hodgkin lymphoma. Sequencing was performed on peripheral blood mononuclear cells (PBMCs). V and J are TRBV7-3 and TRBJ2-5; no reliable D call. CDR3 sequence: CASSPLGSKETQYF. The CDR3 DNA reads as TGTGCCAGCAGCCCGCTAGGCTCCAAAGAGACCCAGTACTTC.